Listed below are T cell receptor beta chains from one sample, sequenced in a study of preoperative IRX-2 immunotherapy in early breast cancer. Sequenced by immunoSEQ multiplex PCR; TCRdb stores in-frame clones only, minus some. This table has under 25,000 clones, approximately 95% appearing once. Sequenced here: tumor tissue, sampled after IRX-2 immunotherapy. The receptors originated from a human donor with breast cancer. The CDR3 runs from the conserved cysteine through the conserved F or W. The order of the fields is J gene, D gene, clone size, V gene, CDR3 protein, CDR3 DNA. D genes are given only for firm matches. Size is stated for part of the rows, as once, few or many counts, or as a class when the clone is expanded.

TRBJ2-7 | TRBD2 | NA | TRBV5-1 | CASSLARASGTPWEQYF | TGCGCCAGCAGCTTGGCCAGGGCTAGCGGGACTCCTTGGGAGCAGTACTTC
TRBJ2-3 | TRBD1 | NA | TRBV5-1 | CASSLRTGIDTQYF | TGCGCCAGCAGCTTAAGGACAGGGATAGATACGCAGTATTTT
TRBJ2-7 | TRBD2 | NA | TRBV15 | CATTPGTSGGYEQYF | TGTGCCACTACTCCCGGGACTAGCGGGGGCTACGAGCAGTACTTC
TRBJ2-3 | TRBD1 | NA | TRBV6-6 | CASSYLGQGGDTQYF | TGTGCCAGCAGTTACCTGGGACAGGGGGGAGATACGCAGTATTTT
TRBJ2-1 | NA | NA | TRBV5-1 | CASSRGTANNEQFF | TGCGCCAGCAGCCGGGGGACGGCTAACAATGAGCAGTTCTTC
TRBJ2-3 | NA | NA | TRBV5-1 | CASSLEGGVDTQYF | TGCGCCAGCAGCTTGGAAGGAGGGGTGGATACGCAGTATTTT
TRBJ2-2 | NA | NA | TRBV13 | CASSFITGELFF | TGTGCCAGCAGCTTTATTACCGGGGAGCTGTTTTTT
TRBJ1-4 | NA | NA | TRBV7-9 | CASSLDRSGGLEKLFF | TGTGCCAGCAGTTTAGACCGCTCAGGAGGCCTTGAAAAACTGTTTTTT
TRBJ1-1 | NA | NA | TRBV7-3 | CASSLVLTREGTEAFF | TGTGCCAGCAGCTTAGTACTGACCCGGGAAGGAACTGAAGCTTTCTTT
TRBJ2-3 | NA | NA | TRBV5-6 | CASSLEGRDTQYF | TGTGCCAGCAGCCTAGAGGGGCGGGATACGCAGTATTTT
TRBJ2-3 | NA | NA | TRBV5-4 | CASNWGGGSSTDTQYF | TGTGCCAGCAACTGGGGCGGGGGCTCTTCCACAGATACGCAGTATTTT
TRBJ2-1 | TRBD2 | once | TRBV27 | CASSSNPSSGVAQFF | TGTGCCAGCAGTTCCAACCCTAGCAGCGGGGTTGCCCAGTTCTTC
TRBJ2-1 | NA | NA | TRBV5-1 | CASSSQGSSYNEQFF | TGCGCCAGCAGCTCGCAGGGGAGCTCCTACAATGAGCAGTTCTTC
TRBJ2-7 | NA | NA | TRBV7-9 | CASSLARAGEGEQYF | TGTGCCAGCAGCTTAGCGAGGGCAGGCGAGGGCGAGCAGTACTTC
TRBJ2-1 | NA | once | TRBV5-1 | CASSRPPGLMQSNEQFF | TGCGCCAGCAGCAGACCTCCGGGACTTATGCAATCCAATGAGCAGTTCTTC
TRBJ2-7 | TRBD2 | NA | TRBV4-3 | CASSQLAGVTYEQYF | TGCGCCAGCAGCCAGCTAGCGGGAGTCACCTACGAGCAGTACTTC
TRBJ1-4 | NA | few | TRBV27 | CASSLFPRAEKLFF | TGTGCCAGCAGTTTATTTCCCCGGGCGGAAAAACTGTTTTTT
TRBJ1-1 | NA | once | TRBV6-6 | CASRRQLHTEAFF | TGTGCCAGCAGAAGACAGCTACACACTGAAGCTTTCTTT
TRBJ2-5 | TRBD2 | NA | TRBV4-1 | CASSQTSGKETQYF | TGCGCCAGCAGCCAGACTAGCGGGAAAGAGACCCAGTACTTC
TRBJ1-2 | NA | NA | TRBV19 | CASSPRTSTRTYGYTF | TGTGCCAGTAGTCCAAGGACCTCTACGCGAACCTATGGCTACACCTTC
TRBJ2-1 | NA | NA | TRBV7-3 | CASSLGRVTYNEQFF | TGTGCCAGCAGCTTGGGCAGGGTAACCTACAATGAGCAGTTCTTC
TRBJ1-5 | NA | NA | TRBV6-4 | CASSEVWGYQPQHF | TGTGCCAGCAGTGAGGTGTGGGGGTATCAGCCCCAGCATTTT
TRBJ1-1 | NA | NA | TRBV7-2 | CASSLKRRNTEAFF | TGTGCCAGCAGCTTAAAGAGGAGGAACACTGAAGCTTTCTTT
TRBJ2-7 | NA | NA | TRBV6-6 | CASSLGWDEQYF | TGTGCCAGCAGTTTAGGGTGGGACGAGCAGTACTTC
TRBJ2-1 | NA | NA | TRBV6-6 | CASSPSGISYNEQFF | TGTGCCAGCAGTCCCTCCGGTATCTCCTACAATGAGCAGTTCTTC
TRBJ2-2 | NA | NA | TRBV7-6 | CASSRTTNTGELFF | TGTGCCAGCAGCCGGACAACGAACACCGGGGAGCTGTTTTTT
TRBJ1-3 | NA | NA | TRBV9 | CASSVKTAGNTIYF | TGTGCCAGCAGCGTAAAAACAGCCGGAAACACCATATATTTT
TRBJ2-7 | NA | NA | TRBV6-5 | CASSLSGGGNEQYF | TGTGCCAGCAGTCTTAGTGGGGGGGGCAACGAGCAGTACTTC
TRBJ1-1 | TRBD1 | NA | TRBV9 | CASSDRTGAVNTEAFF | TGTGCCAGCAGCGATCGGACAGGGGCCGTAAACACTGAAGCTTTCTTT
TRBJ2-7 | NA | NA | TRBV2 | CASRGYEQYF | TGTGCCAGCAGAGGATACGAGCAGTACTTC
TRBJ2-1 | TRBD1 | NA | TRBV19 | CASSIEPIGTVYNEQFF | TGTGCCAGTAGTATAGAACCGATTGGGACAGTGTACAATGAGCAGTTCTTC
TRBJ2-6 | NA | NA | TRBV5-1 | CASSSRRGGAGANVLTF | TGCGCCAGCAGCTCCAGGCGAGGGGGAGCTGGGGCCAACGTCCTGACTTTC
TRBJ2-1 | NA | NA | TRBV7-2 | CASSLTPTGEQFF | TGTGCCAGCAGCTTAACGCCAACTGGCGAGCAGTTCTTC
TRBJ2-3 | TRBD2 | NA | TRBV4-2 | CASSQGLGLAGGADTQYF | TGTGCCAGCAGCCAAGGGCTAGGACTAGCGGGAGGCGCAGATACGCAGTATTTT
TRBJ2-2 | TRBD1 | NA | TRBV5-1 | CASSTDRANGELFF | TGCGCCAGCAGCACGGACAGGGCTAACGGGGAGCTGTTTTTT
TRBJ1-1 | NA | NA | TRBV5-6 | CASSLRGAGNTEAFF | TGTGCCAGCAGCTTGAGGGGCGCTGGGAACACTGAAGCTTTCTTT
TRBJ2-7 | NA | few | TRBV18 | CASSPTLYEQYF | TGTGCCAGCTCACCTACACTGTACGAGCAGTACTTC